Sequencing of this T cell receptor (beta chain) was carried out in a study of blood T cell repertoires in COVID-19. Study in general: Sites across the United States, Italy and Spain contributed samples from acute and convalescent COVID-19. PBMCs, B-cell-depleted T cells, or T cells provided the cDNA or gDNA that made up the material.

This table comes from immunoSEQ multiplex PCR, and its TCRdb copy is limited to in-frame clones, with some not included. The table has about 20,000 clones, just over 90% seen once. Germline CDR1 SNHLY, CDR2 FYNNEI. This CDR3 region has 13 residues. V was clipped by 6 bases and J by 2 bases; unmatched bases: 3. Sequencing was carried out using peripheral blood. This clonotype originated in a human donor in a cohort sampled during active COVID-19. The chain has TRBV2 and TRBJ2-7, with 8 bases identical to TRBD1. CDR3 DNA: TGTGCCAGCAGGATGGGACAGGCCTACGAGCAGTACTTC. Translated, it gives CASRMGQAYEQYF.